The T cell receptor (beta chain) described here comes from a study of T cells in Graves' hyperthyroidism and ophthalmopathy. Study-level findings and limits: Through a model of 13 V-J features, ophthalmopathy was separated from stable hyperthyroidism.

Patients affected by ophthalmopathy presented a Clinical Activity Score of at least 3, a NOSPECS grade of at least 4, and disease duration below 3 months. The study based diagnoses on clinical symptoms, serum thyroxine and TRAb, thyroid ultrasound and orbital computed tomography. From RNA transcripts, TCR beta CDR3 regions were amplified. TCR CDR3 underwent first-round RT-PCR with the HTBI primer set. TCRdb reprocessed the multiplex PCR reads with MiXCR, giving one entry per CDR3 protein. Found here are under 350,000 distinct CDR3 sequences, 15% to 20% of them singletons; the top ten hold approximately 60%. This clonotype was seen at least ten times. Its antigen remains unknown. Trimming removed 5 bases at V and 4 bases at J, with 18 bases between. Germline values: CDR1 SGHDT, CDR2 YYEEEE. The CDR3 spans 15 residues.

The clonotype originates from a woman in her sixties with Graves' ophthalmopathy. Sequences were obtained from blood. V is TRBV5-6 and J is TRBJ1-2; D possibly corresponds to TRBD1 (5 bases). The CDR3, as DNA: TGTGCCAGCAGTCCGCCGGAGGGGCGCGCCTATGGCTACACCTTC. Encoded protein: CASSPPEGRAYGYTF.